Described below is a single T cell receptor beta chain sequence and its context. Other DNA sequences from this sample encode an identical CDR3 as well. Per the study methods: Nucleated cell number was recorded as an estimate derived from reference gene primer amplification. Repertoires were generated with immunoSEQ multiplex PCR, while TCRdb's copy carries only in-frame clones and drops some. V, J and clone size derive from that table, while D and trimming were established from the DNA sequence. The table shows some 250,000 clones, with about 91% occurring only once. Donors were grouped by their self-reported clinical history. The data belong to a study of blood T cell repertoires in COVID-19. Across the whole study: There were acute and convalescent COVID-19 samples, and they came from the United States, Italy and Spain. T cells, B-cell-depleted T cells, or PBMCs provided the cDNA or gDNA that served as material.

V dropped 2 bases and J dropped 5 bases, with 9 bases sitting between them. CDR1 is LGHDT and CDR2 is YNNKEL in the germline V gene (reference sequence). CDR3 length equals 13 residues. Source material: PBMCs or T cells enriched from blood (not recorded which). This chain connects TRBV3-1 (or the pseudogene TRBV3-2) to TRBJ1-1, with D maybe TRBD1 (5 bases). This clonotype originated in a human donor in a cohort exposed to, infected with or recovered from COVID-19 (not recorded which). The donor label of this sample is uncertain. The CDR3 here is CASSQQGGTEAFF. CDR3 nucleotides: TGTGCCAGCAGCCAACAGGGAGGAACTGAAGCTTTCTTT.